The 23 T cell receptor beta chains listed next were all sequenced from one sample in a study of T cells in Graves' hyperthyroidism and ophthalmopathy. The source material, RNA transcripts, was used to amplify TCR beta CDR3 regions. The HTBI primer set drove a first-round RT-PCR of the TCR CDR3. TCRdb recomputed calls from the multiplex PCR reads with MiXCR, one row per CDR3 protein. The sample gives about 410,000 distinct CDR3 sequences, roughly 15% of which show up once; roughly an eighth is in the top ten. Sequenced sample: blood. Every receptor here comes from a man younger than 30 with Graves' ophthalmopathy.

This clonotype has at least ten counts. V gene TRBV29-1 combines with J gene TRBJ2-7; tentatively, D is TRBD1 (5 bases). The CDR3 runs to 11 residues. CDR1 is SQVTM, CDR2 ANQGSEA, per germline. The V gene lost 6 bases and the J gene lost 4 bases, with 10 bases spanning the gap. The CDR3 bases are TGCAGCGTGAGAACAGGATACGAGCAGTACTTC. The encoded protein is CSVRTGYEQYF.

V is TRBV20-1 and J is TRBJ2-3; TRBD1 or TRBD2 may be the D gene (6 bases each). Trimming cost V 7 bases and J 4 bases, with 21 bases left between them. The length of the CDR3 is 15 residues. The germline CDR1 and CDR2 sequences are DFQATT and SNEGSKA (reference sequence). The CDR3 spells CSGVRGAARPDTQYF. As DNA, the CDR3 is TGCAGTGGGGTAAGGGGGGCCGCCCGTCCAGATACGCAGTATTTT.

This clonotype was counted ten times or more. The chain is built from TRBV6-1 and TRBJ2-7; a weak D match, TRBD2 (5 bases). Germline V gene data show CDR1 as MNHNS and CDR2 as SASEGT. This CDR3 spans 15 amino acids. Trimming pared 5 bases from V and 3 bases from J, leaving 17 bases between. The CDR3 sequence: CASSYSNSDFYEQYF. The CDR3 bases are TGTGCCAGCAGTTACTCAAATAGCGACTTCTACGAGCAGTACTTC.

This clonotype was seen ten or more times. The chain combines TRBV14 with TRBJ2-3; the match to TRBD2 covers 8 bases. CDR1 SGHDN and CDR2 FVKESK come from the germline V gene. CDR3 length equals 16 residues. J gave up 4 bases and V 1 base, and 7 bases lay outside the gene matches. CDR3 coding DNA: TGTGCCAGCAGCCAAGGCCCGGGGGGGCTCGCAGATACGCAGTATTTT. Translating gives CASSQGPGGLADTQYF.

This clonotype was counted at least ten times. J is TRBJ2-5 and V is TRBV7-9; 8 nucleotides line up with TRBD1. Per germline, CDR1 SEHNR and CDR2 FQNEAQ (reference sequence). The CDR3 consists of 14 residues. The trim removed 3 bases at V and 2 bases at J, leaving 2 bases unmatched. CDR3 nucleotides: TGTGCCAGCAGCTTGGACAGGGAACAAGAGACCCAGTACTTC. It encodes CASSLDREQETQYF.

This clonotype was counted ten times or more. The V gene is TRBV10-3, the J gene TRBJ2-3, with D perhaps TRBD1 (6 bases). V was clipped by 10 bases and J by 2 bases, with 10 bases between them. From germline, CDR1 is ENHRY and CDR2 SYGVKD. This CDR3 is built from 12 residues. The CDR3 nucleotides are TGTGCCAGCACAGGGAACACAGATACGCAGTATTTT. Residues: CASTGNTDTQYF.

This clonotype was seen a few times. The chain links TRBV19 to TRBJ2-5, with a possible D match to TRBD1 (6 bases). The V and J ends lost 2 bases and 4 bases respectively, with 8 bases between them. The CDR3 covers 13 residues. The V gene's germline CDR1 is LNHDA and CDR2 SQIVND (reference sequence). CDR3 sequence (DNA): TGTGCCAGTAGTATAACAGGGCCAGAGACCCAGTACTTC. Its translation: CASSITGPETQYF.

Many counts were recorded for this clonotype. The CDR3: CAWKLGGAETQYF. CDR3 nucleotide sequence: TGTGCCTGGAAGTTGGGAGGCGCGGAGACCCAGTACTTC. The V and J genes are TRBV30 and TRBJ2-5, with a tentative D call TRBD2 (6 bases). CDR1 is GTSNPN, CDR2 SVGIG, per germline (reference sequence). The CDR3 runs 13 residues. Deletions cut 4 bases from V and 5 bases from J, with 14 bases between.

This clonotype was detected many times. The chain uses TRBV6-1 and TRBJ2-5; 10 bases align to TRBD1. The germline V gene encodes CDR1 MNHNS and CDR2 SASEGT. CDR3 size: 16 residues. Trimming cost V 6 bases and J 6 bases; bases outside gene matches: 13. CDR3: CASSSTRDRGRKTQYF. The DNA for the CDR3 is TGTGCCAGCAGCTCTACACGGGACAGGGGAAGGAAGACCCAGTACTTC.

The chain is built from TRBV25-1 and TRBJ1-3; no firm D call. The CDR3 contains 19 residues. V lost 1 base and J lost 4, with 23 bases in between. Germline lookup yields CDR1 MGHDK and CDR2 SYGVNS. The CDR3 sequence is CASSESWLEGSFSGNTIYF. CDR3 sequence (DNA): TGTGCCAGCAGTGAATCGTGGTTGGAAGGTTCCTTTTCCGGAAACACCATATATTTT. Full variable domain (rest looked up from reference TRBV25-1 and TRBJ1-3): EADIYQTPRYLVIGTGKKITLECSQTMGHDKMYWYQQDPGMELHLIHYSYGVNSTEKGDLSSESTVSRIRTEHFPLTLESARPSHTSQYLCASSESWLEGSFSGNTIYFGEGSWLTVV.

Ten or more counts support this clonotype. This sequence joins TRBV5-1 and TRBJ2-7, with D possibly called TRBD1 or TRBD2 (5 bases each). Germline V CDR1 and CDR2: SGHRS, YFSETQ. The CDR3 consists of 12 residues. Trimming took off 9 bases at V and 2 bases at J, with 12 bases between the two ends. CDR3 amino acids: CANERGTYEQYF. In DNA, the CDR3 is TGCGCCAACGAGAGGGGAACCTACGAGCAGTACTTC. The full variable domain, its missing parts supplied by reference TRBV5-1 and TRBJ2-7, is KAGVTQTPRYLIKTRGQQVTLSCSPISGHRSVSWYQQTPGQGLQFLFEYFSETQRNKGNFPGRFSGRQFSNSRSEMNVSTLELGDSALYLCANERGTYEQYFGPGTRLTVT.

The chain carries TRBV5-1 and TRBJ2-1, with D maybe TRBD1 (5 bases). The CDR3 is made up of 17 amino acids. The V gene lost 4 bases and the J gene lost 8 bases, with 25 bases spanning the gap. Germline CDR1 reads SGHRS; CDR2 reads YFSETQ. In DNA form, the CDR3 reads TGCGCCAGCAGCGCCCTGGGTGGGGCAGGGAAGGATCATGAGCAGTTCTTC. Its translation: CASSALGGAGKDHEQFF.

This clonotype showed up many times. The chain carries TRBV10-1 and TRBJ1-6; D is perhaps TRBD1 (5 bases). With 3 bases removed from V and 7 bases from J, the gap between germline ends came to 10 bases. Germline CDR1 and CDR2: WNHNN and SYGVQD (reference sequence). CDR3 size: 14 residues. CDR3 coding DNA: TGCGCCAGCAGTGATGAGGGGCGAAATTCACCCCTCCACTTT. It is translated as CASSDEGRNSPLHF.

This clonotype has ten or more counts. This sequence joins TRBV6-1 and TRBJ2-3; D is possibly TRBD2 (5 bases). CDR1 MNHNS and CDR2 SASEGT come from the germline V gene. With 1 base removed from V and 4 bases from J, the gap between germline ends came to 12 bases. The CDR3 covers 15 residues. CDR3 nucleotide sequence: TGTGCCAGCAGTGAAGATGTAGTGGACTCAGATACGCAGTATTTT. It specifies CASSEDVVDSDTQYF.

As concerns this clonotype: A read error may be the cause here, since a much bigger clone is one base away. The V and J genes are TRBV29-1 and TRBJ2-3; D might be TRBD2 (6 bases). Trimming cost V 6 bases and J 9 bases, with 16 bases left between them. Germline values: CDR1 SQVTM, CDR2 ANQGSEA. The CDR3 extends over 12 amino acids. CDR3 loop: CSVRTADYTQYF. The CDR3 region has the DNA TGCAGCGTCAGAACGGCGGACTACACGCAGTATTTT.

This clonotype occurred many times. The chain uses TRBV11-2 and TRBJ2-7, with no clear D. Germline loops: CDR1 SGHAT, CDR2 FQNNGV. Trimming left V 5 bases short and J 2 bases short, with 10 bases between. The CDR3 is 13 residues long. CDR3 DNA: TGTGCCAGCAGCCCCACACGGGCCTACGAGCAGTACTTC. Protein: CASSPTRAYEQYF. The full variable domain, completed using reference TRBV11-2 and TRBJ2-7, is EAGVAQSPRYKIIEKRQSVAFWCNPISGHATLYWYQQILGQGPKLLIQFQNNGVVDDSQLPKDRFSAERLKGVDSTLKIQPAKLEDSAVYLCASSPTRAYEQYFGPGTRLTVT.

The genes are TRBV5-1 and TRBJ2-1, with TRBD1 matching over 7 bases. Looked up from germline, CDR1 is SGHRS and CDR2 is YFSETQ. The CDR3 has 14 residues. The V and J ends lost 0 bases and 8 bases, in that order; junction bases with no gene match: 5. CDR3: CASSLGQGVYEQFF. The DNA for the CDR3 is TGCGCCAGCAGCTTGGGCCAGGGGGTCTATGAGCAGTTCTTC. Full variable domain (outside the CDR3, taken from reference TRBV5-1 and TRBJ2-1): KAGVTQTPRYLIKTRGQQVTLSCSPISGHRSVSWYQQTPGQGLQFLFEYFSETQRNKGNFPGRFSGRQFSNSRSEMNVSTLELGDSALYLCASSLGQGVYEQFFGPGTRLTVL.

This clonotype came up many times. The V gene is TRBV11-1, the J gene TRBJ2-5; 9 nucleotides match TRBD2. The CDR3 length is 16 residues. V was pared by 1 base and J by 4 bases, with 7 bases of the junction left unmatched. Germline CDR1 and CDR2: SGHAT and FQDESV (reference sequence). The CDR3 protein is CASSLEVLAGRETQYF. The CDR3 DNA reads as TGTGCCAGCAGCTTAGAAGTCCTAGCGGGAAGAGAGACCCAGTACTTC.

The sample holds many counts of this clonotype. This sequence joins TRBV28 and TRBJ2-5; 9 bases align to TRBD1. J was trimmed by 12 bases and V by 4 bases; bases with no gene match: 9. CDR1 and CDR2 (germline): MDHEN, SYDVKM. The CDR3 consists of 13 residues. The CDR3 DNA reads as TGTGCCAGCAGTTCGAACCCTGACAGGGGGAAGTACTTC. Encoded protein: CASSSNPDRGKYF.

This chain links TRBV13 with TRBJ2-7, with 10 nucleotides matching TRBD2. After removal of 5 bases from V and 7 bases from J, the junction contained 5 bases not matched to a gene. This CDR3 has 13 residues. Looked up from germline, CDR1 is PRHDT and CDR2 is FYEKMQ (reference sequence). The CDR3 region is CASSPLAGEEQYF. Here the CDR3 DNA reads TGTGCCAGCAGCCCTCTAGCGGGGGAAGAGCAGTACTTC.

This clonotype came up many times. This chain connects TRBV11-2 to TRBJ2-4; tentative D call: TRBD2 (5 bases). Germline V lookup: CDR1 SGHAT, CDR2 FQNNGV. Trimming took off 0 bases at V and 4 bases at J, with 16 bases between the two ends. This CDR3 region has 17 residues. CDR3 bases: TGTGCCAGCAGCTTAGATACGGGGAACCCCCTTAAAAACATTCAGTACTTC. Amino acids: CASSLDTGNPLKNIQYF.

This clonotype was found a few times. The chain recombines TRBV29-1 with TRBJ1-6; no firm D call. Looked up from germline, CDR1 is SQVTM and CDR2 is ANQGSEA. V was pared by 6 bases and J by 1 base, with 13 bases between. The CDR3 length is 15 residues. The CDR3 loop is CSVTIGNSYNSPLHF. CDR3 bases: TGCAGCGTCACGATTGGGAATTCCTATAATTCACCCCTCCACTTT.

V gene TRBV30 combines with J gene TRBJ1-6; 8 bases align to TRBD1. CDR1 is GTSNPN, CDR2 SVGIG, per germline (reference sequence). The CDR3 is made up of 13 amino acids. V was pared by 1 base and J by 11 bases, with 4 bases of the junction left unmatched. The CDR3 reads CAWSGTGGTPLHF. DNA for the CDR3: TGTGCCTGGAGTGGAACAGGGGGGACACCCCTCCACTTT.